This TCR beta chain was captured in a study of blood T cell repertoires in COVID-19 (TCRdb year 2020). Turning to the overall study: Samples from collaborators originated in the United States, Italy and Spain and spanned both the acute and convalescent phases of COVID-19. The prospective study material was composed of cDNA or gDNA derived from T cells, B-cell-depleted T cells, or PBMCs. The dataset comprised deeply sampled blood TCRbeta repertoires from subjects exposed to, actively infected with, or recovered from COVID-19. The repertoires were made available in a free public database intended to serve as a resource for research on the immune response to SARS-CoV-2. The samples were drawn from two sources: the first 160 participants of the ongoing ImmuneRACE study, and 1,254 subjects contributed by 6 global collaborators. Sample metadata almost always included a de-identified subject ID, COVID-19 status, age in years and sex. Where HLA class I and class II types were available, the types were taken from metadata supplied by the sample provider, not from assay-based typing.

At one collaborating source in Seattle, patients were enrolled during active infection and were followed longitudinally through the course of disease. Whole blood was collected in K2EDTA tubes by collaborating institutions according to the institutions' own protocols. Collaborator samples were shipped for TCRbeta analysis as frozen whole blood, isolated PBMCs, or DNA extracted from either sample type. With respect to this clone: Its recognized antigen is unknown. No qualities accompany the bases; no much larger clone lies one base away.

The junction shows trimming of 6 bases on V and 3 bases on J, plus 9 bases between the germline ends. Via the germline V gene, CDR1 is MNHEY and CDR2 SVGAGI. The CDR3 measures 13 amino acids from cysteine to phenylalanine. Only the CDR3 DNA stays, 39 bases, in frame from base 1. Overall study outcomes, separate from this receptor: Clinical and demographic metadata were provided uncurated, with the amount varying by source and participant.

TCRbeta CDR3 regions were amplified from genomic DNA by means of the immunoSEQ Assay, a bias-controlled multiplex PCR. As for how the authors treated the data: Nucleated cell counts per sample were estimated from amplification of reference gene primers within the assay. To quantify the absolute abundance of each unique TCRbeta CDR3 rearrangement, sequence reads were collapsed and filtered. For each sample, productive Simpson clonality was calculated by taking the square root of Simpson's diversity index across productive rearrangements. This immuneACCESS table, as held by TCRdb, lists in-frame sequences with V and J called but not all clones. Of the missing ones, under half trace to an unresolved V gene in checked studies; the others have no known cause. From that table come the V and J calls and clone size; the DNA was used to work out D and trimming. This sample comprises roughly 250,000 clones, 85% to 90% of them detected only once. Together, the top ten hold roughly 12% of the sample.

This TCR derives from a woman between 25 and 40 years old with COVID-19, enrolled during active disease. Recombination joined TRBV6-5 with TRBJ1-5, with TRBD1 tentatively as D gene (5 bases match). The sequencing input was peripheral blood. The DNA is TGTGCCAGCAGCACAGGTAACAATCAGCCCCAGCATTTT. Its coded protein is CASSTGNNQPQHF.